Here is one TCR beta chain with its context. Its antigen is not identified. The ends were cut back, 1 base at V and 3 bases at J, with 7 bases in the middle. Per germline, CDR1 SGHTA and CDR2 FQGNSA. This CDR3 region has 13 residues. This specimen comes from a study of T cell responses to AZD1222 COVID-19 vaccine. Study-level findings and limits: Only a handful of AZD1222 recipients, roughly 6 in all, had baseline seropositivity.

TCRdb keeps only in-frame clones here, not all; method: immunoSEQ multiplex PCR. The table lists about 110,000 clones, around 81% of them singletons. This receptor was obtained from an adult in good health. Here the sequenced sample was peripheral blood, taken on day 0 of AZD1222 vaccination. The V and J genes are TRBV7-2 and TRBJ2-7; D not certain. CDR3 sequence: CASSLDELYEQYF. Here the CDR3 DNA reads TGTGCCAGCAGCTTAGACGAACTCTACGAGCAGTACTTC.